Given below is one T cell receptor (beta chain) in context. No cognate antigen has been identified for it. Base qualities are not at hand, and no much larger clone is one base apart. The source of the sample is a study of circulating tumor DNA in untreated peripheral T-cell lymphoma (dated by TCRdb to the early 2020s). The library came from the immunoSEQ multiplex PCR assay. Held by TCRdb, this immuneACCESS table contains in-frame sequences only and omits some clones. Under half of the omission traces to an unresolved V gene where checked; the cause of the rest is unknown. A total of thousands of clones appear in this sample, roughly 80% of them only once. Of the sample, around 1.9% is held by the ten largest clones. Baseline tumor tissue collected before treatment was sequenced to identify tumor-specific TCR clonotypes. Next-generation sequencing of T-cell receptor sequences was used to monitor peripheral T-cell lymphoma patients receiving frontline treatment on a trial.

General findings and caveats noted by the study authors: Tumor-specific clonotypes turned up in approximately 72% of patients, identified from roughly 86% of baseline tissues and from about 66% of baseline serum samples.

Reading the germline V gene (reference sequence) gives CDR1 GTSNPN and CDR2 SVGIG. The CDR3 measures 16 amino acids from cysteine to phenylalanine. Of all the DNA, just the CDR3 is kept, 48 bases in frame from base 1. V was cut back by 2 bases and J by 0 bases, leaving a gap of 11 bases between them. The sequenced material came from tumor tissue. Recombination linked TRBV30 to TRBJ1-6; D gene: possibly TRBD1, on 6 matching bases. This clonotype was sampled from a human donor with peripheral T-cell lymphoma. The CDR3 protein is CAWSPRGPSYNSPLHF. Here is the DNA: TGTGCCTGGAGTCCCAGGGGTCCCTCCTATAATTCACCCCTCCACTTT.